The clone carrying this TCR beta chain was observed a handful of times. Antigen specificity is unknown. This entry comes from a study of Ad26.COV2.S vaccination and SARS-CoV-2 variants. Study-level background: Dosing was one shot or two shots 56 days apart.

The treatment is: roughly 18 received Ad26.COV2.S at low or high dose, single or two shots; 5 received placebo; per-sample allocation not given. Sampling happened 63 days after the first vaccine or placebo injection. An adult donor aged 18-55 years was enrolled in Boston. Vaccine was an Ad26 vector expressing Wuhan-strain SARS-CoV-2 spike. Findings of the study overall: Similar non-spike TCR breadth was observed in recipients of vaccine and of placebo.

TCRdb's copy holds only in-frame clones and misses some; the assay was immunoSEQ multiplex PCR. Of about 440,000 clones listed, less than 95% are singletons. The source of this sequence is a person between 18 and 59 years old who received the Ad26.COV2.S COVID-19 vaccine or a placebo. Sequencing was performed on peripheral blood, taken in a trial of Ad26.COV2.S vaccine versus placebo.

The CDR3 loop reads CASSIPGQARYEQYF. The CDR3 region has the DNA TGTGCCAGTAGTATCCCGGGACAGGCTAGATACGAGCAGTACTTC. V is TRBV19 and J is TRBJ2-7, with TRBD1 matching over 8 bases. The CDR3 has 15 amino acids. Per germline, CDR1 LNHDA and CDR2 SQIVND (reference sequence). Losses at the gene ends were 3 bases for V and 4 bases for J; bases not matched to a gene: 8.